The 8 T cell receptor beta chains listed next were all sequenced from one sample in a study of identical twins. Using its own MiXCR run on the 5' RACE reads, TCRdb lists one record per CDR3 protein. The sample has a few hundred thousand distinct CDR3 sequences, about an eighth seen once. These data were also reused for a study on yellow fever vaccine responses in identical twins.

The sequenced material came from memory (CD45RO+) T cells sorted from blood. These receptors all stem from a woman aged 18 to 35 in good health.

This chain links TRBV7-9 with TRBJ2-1, with 11 bases fitting TRBD2. Germline lookup yields CDR1 SEHNR and CDR2 FQNEAQ (reference sequence). This CDR3 spans 17 amino acids. The J segment lost 6 bases and the V segment lost 5 bases, leaving 12 bases of the junction unmatched. CDR3 nucleotides: TGTGCCAGCAGCCCTACTAGCGGGAGCCTTTTGGGCAATGAGCAGTTCTTC. This sequence encodes CASSPTSGSLLGNEQFF.

The V call is TRBV9, the J call TRBJ2-2, with D uncertain. CDR1 is SGDLS, CDR2 YYNGEE, per germline. V was pared by 3 bases and J by 5 bases, with 11 bases between. The CDR3 is 14 residues long. In DNA form, the CDR3 reads TGTGCCAGCAGCGCCTCGTCCCGAACCGGGGAGCTGTTTTTT. Translating it yields CASSASSRTGELFF.

This clonotype turned up a few times. The chain joins TRBV2 to TRBJ2-1, with 14 bases lining up with TRBD2. The CDR3 is 17 residues long. The V gene end was trimmed by 2 bases and the J gene end by 5 bases; junction bases not matched to a gene: 5. Germline assignment: CDR1 SNHLY and CDR2 FYNNEI. Written as DNA, the CDR3 is TGTGCCAGCAGTGAACTTAGGGGACTAGCGGGAGACAATGAGCAGTTCTTC. Amino acids: CASSELRGLAGDNEQFF.

This clonotype occurred many times. The V call is TRBV7-2, the J call TRBJ2-7; D gene uncertain. The CDR3 spans 14 residues. Trimming cost V 8 bases and J 0 bases, with 14 bases left between them. Germline loops: CDR1 SGHTA, CDR2 FQGNSA. The CDR3 protein is CASAKGGSSYEQYF. The CDR3 DNA reads TGTGCCAGCGCAAAGGGTGGTTCCTCCTACGAGCAGTACTTC.

This chain links TRBV12-3 or TRBV12-4 with TRBJ1-1; D possibly corresponds to TRBD1 (6 bases). Between the trimmed V and J ends, which lost 4 bases and 3 bases, there was a span of 12 bases. This CDR3 is 14 amino acids long. CDR3 loop: CASSSGGGHTEAFF. In DNA form, the CDR3 reads TGTGCCAGCAGTTCCGGAGGGGGGCACACTGAAGCTTTCTTT.

The chain links TRBV24-1 to TRBJ2-5; D perhaps matches TRBD1 (6 bases). Germline V gene sequence: CDR1 KGHDR, CDR2 SFDVKD. The ends were cut back, 3 bases at V and 4 bases at J, with 11 bases in the middle. The CDR3 is made up of 14 amino acids. The chain's CDR3 is CATSDPTGRETQYF. In DNA, the CDR3 is TGTGCCACCAGTGATCCGACAGGACGAGAGACCCAGTACTTC.

This clonotype was picked up a small number of times. The chain recombines TRBV4-2 with TRBJ2-3, with D maybe TRBD1 (5 bases). The germline gives CDR1 LGHNA, CDR2 YNFKEQ. With 3 bases removed from V and 4 bases from J, the gap between germline ends came to 14 bases. This CDR3 has 15 residues. CDR3 DNA: TGTGCCAGCAGCCACACGGTGGGGCAATCAGATACGCAGTATTTT. Protein: CASSHTVGQSDTQYF.

The CDR3 DNA follows: TGTGCCAGCAGCCCTCCGGTAGGGAGGGATGGCTACACCTTC. This encodes CASSPPVGRDGYTF. The rearrangement links TRBV7-8 to TRBJ1-2, with D hard to call. The CDR3 has 14 amino acids. Per germline, CDR1 SGHVS and CDR2 FQNEAQ. V lost 5 bases and J 6 bases, leaving 16 bases between the germline ends.